The 12 T cell receptor beta chains given below trace back to one sample, sequenced in a study of chronic HIV infection and antiretroviral therapy. Using its own MiXCR run on the 5' RACE reads, TCRdb lists one record per CDR3 protein. Found here are about 48,000 distinct CDR3 sequences, approximately 19% of them singletons; the top ten hold 2.5% to 3%. Specimen: peripheral blood. The receptors derive from an adult who had HIV and had not received antiretroviral therapy, or was an uninfected healthy control (not recorded which).

This clonotype appeared a few times. This chain links TRBV28 with TRBJ1-5; maybe TRBD1 (5 bases). The CDR3 is 15 residues long. CDR1 and CDR2 (germline): MDHEN, SYDVKM. V shed 9 bases and J shed 4 bases, with 19 bases lying between them. For the CDR3, the DNA is TGTGCCAGTTACCCCAGGGAGCGAAGGAATCAGCCCCAGCATTTT. This gives the protein CASYPRERRNQPQHF.

The chain carries TRBV20-1 and TRBJ2-1; a weak D match, TRBD2 (6 bases). This CDR3 comprises 12 residues. CDR1 is DFQATT and CDR2 is SNEGSKA in the germline V gene (reference sequence). V was cut by 6 bases and J by 7 bases, with 13 bases left in between. CDR3 sequence: CSARTGGNEQFF. The CDR3 coding sequence is TGCAGTGCGCGGACTGGGGGGAATGAGCAGTTCTTC.

This sequence joins TRBV10-1 and TRBJ2-1; 8 nucleotides agree with TRBD2. CDR3 length: 15 amino acids. Per the germline V gene, CDR1 is WNHNN and CDR2 is SYGVQD (reference sequence). V dropped 5 bases and J dropped 5; count of bases not matched to a gene: 8. CDR3 nucleotides: TGCGCCAGCAGTTTGAGCGGGAGCGGTAACAATGAGCAGTTCTTC. Its translation: CASSLSGSGNNEQFF.

This clonotype was found a few times. The rearrangement uses TRBV28 and TRBJ1-5; D possibly corresponds to TRBD1 (5 bases). V was cut by 8 bases and J by 1 base, with 9 bases left in between. The CDR3 sequence is 13 residues long. Germline V gene lookup returns CDR1 MDHEN and CDR2 SYDVKM. The CDR3 DNA is TGTGCCAGCCGGAGGGACAGCAATCAGCCCCAGCATTTT. It yields the protein CASRRDSNQPQHF.

V and J are TRBV4-1 and TRBJ1-6; 7 bases fit TRBD1. The CDR3 sequence is 16 residues long. V was clipped by 6 bases and J by 0 bases; unmatched bases: 5. CDR1 is MGHRA, CDR2 YSYEKL, per germline. The CDR3 nucleotides read TGCGCCAGCAGGACAGGGCTGAGCTCCTATAATTCACCCCTCCACTTT. Its translation is CASRTGLSSYNSPLHF.

This clonotype has only a few counts. The chain joins TRBV28 to TRBJ1-2; 9 bases are a match to TRBD1. With V trimmed by 7 bases and J by 8 bases, 11 bases remained unmatched. In germline, CDR1 is MDHEN, CDR2 SYDVKM. The CDR3 loop spans 14 amino acids. CDR3: CASILRTGVGGYTF. The CDR3 DNA follows: TGTGCCAGCATCCTCAGGACAGGGGTAGGAGGCTACACCTTC.

This clonotype has a handful of counts. This chain uses TRBV20-1 with TRBJ2-5, with a tentative D call TRBD2 (6 bases). The germline V gene encodes CDR1 DFQATT and CDR2 SNEGSKA (reference sequence). With 7 bases removed from V and 2 bases from J, the gap between germline ends came to 23 bases. This CDR3 region has 16 residues. CDR3 region: CSGDLTGLFGQETQYF. DNA for the CDR3: TGCAGTGGGGATCTAACAGGACTATTCGGACAAGAGACCCAGTACTTC.

This clonotype has only a few counts. The chain joins TRBV28 to TRBJ2-1; unclear D gene. Trimming removed 2 bases from V and 4 bases from J, with 21 bases in between. CDR1 and CDR2 from the germline V gene are MDHEN and SYDVKM. The CDR3 has 18 amino acids. CDR3 protein: CASSLTRGGSVLYNEQFF. The DNA for the CDR3 is TGTGCCAGCAGTTTAACCCGAGGTGGGTCAGTCCTTTACAATGAGCAGTTCTTC.

This clonotype was detected a few times. A junction boundary mismatches the germline segment, possibly from a read error. The chain is built from TRBV7-7 and TRBJ2-2, with a possible D match to TRBD1 (5 bases). CDR1 is SSHAT and CDR2 is FNYEAQ in the germline V gene (reference sequence). The CDR3 sequence is 12 residues long. CDR3: CASSFPGGELFF. The CDR3 nucleotides read TGTGCTAGCAGCTTCCCAGGGGGGGAGCTGTTTTTT.

The chain uses TRBV28 and TRBJ2-3, with D possibly TRBD2 on 6 matching bases. Trimming stripped 6 bases from V and 4 bases from J, with 17 bases between. CDR1 MDHEN and CDR2 SYDVKM come from the germline V gene. The CDR3 extends over 15 amino acids. CDR3 sequence: CASSRERAGSDTQYF. Here the CDR3 DNA reads TGTGCCAGCAGCCGAGAGCGGGCTGGGTCAGATACGCAGTATTTT. Drawing the rest from reference TRBV28 and TRBJ2-3, the complete variable domain is DVKVTQSSRYLVKRTGEKVFLECVQDMDHENMFWYRQDPGLGLRLIYFSYDVKMKEKGDIPEGYSVSREKKERFSLILESASTNQTSMYLCASSRERAGSDTQYFGPGTRLTVL.

The J gene is TRBJ1-1, the V gene TRBV28; D unclear. This CDR3 is 15 amino acids long. Trimming left V 6 bases short and J 2 bases short, with 16 bases between. Germline CDR1 is MDHEN and CDR2 is SYDVKM. CDR3 in DNA: TGTGCCAGCAGCGTGGCTGCGGCTTTTAACACTGAAGCTTTCTTT. It is translated as CASSVAAAFNTEAFF.

This chain links TRBV5-1 with TRBJ2-1, with no clear D. Germline V lookup: CDR1 SGHRS, CDR2 YFSETQ. V was clipped by 2 bases and J by 0 bases, with 9 bases between them. The CDR3 spans 15 residues. For the CDR3, the DNA is TGCGCCAGCAGCTTCCGGTCGAGCTCCTACAATGAGCAGTTCTTC. Protein product: CASSFRSSSYNEQFF. The full variable domain, in which reference TRBV5-1 and TRBJ2-1 provide the parts outside the CDR3, is KAGVTQTPRYLIKTRGQQVTLSCSPISGHRSVSWYQQTPGQGLQFLFEYFSETQRNKGNFPGRFSGRQFSNSRSEMNVSTLELGDSALYLCASSFRSSSYNEQFFGPGTRLTVL.